These T cell receptor beta chains were read from a single sample in a study of human T cells and chemical hapten exposure. TCRdb recomputed calls from the RACE reads with MiXCR, one row per CDR3 protein. The sample includes under 130,000 distinct CDR3 sequences, roughly 9.6% seen only once; the top ten take 3% to 4.5%. The specimen was whole blood, collected in connection with sensitization to the hapten diphenylcyclopropenone (DPC). These receptors were collected from a woman in her thirties or forties with alopecia areata. Some clones in this sample may be carry-over from other donors' samples. Each CDR3 is given with its conserved first and last residue. Each record gives: clone size, J gene, D gene, V gene, CDR3 protein, CDR3 DNA. D genes are given only for firm matches. A row's size may be missing; if present it is once, few, many or a size class.

many | TRBJ2-7 | TRBD2 | TRBV6-2/TRBV6-3 | CASSIIRRLAGTSYEQYF | TGTGCCAGCAGCATCATTCGGAGGCTAGCGGGTACCTCCTACGAGCAGTACTTC
many | TRBJ2-1 | . | TRBV6-2/TRBV6-3 | CASKDSSYNEQFF | TGTGCCAGCAAGGATAGCTCCTACAATGAGCAGTTCTTC
. | TRBJ2-7 | TRBD2 | TRBV7-8 | CASSAKVGLAGGPPYEQYF | TGTGCCAGCAGCGCAAAGGTGGGACTAGCGGGAGGGCCCCCCTACGAGCAGTACTTC
. | TRBJ2-1 | TRBD2 | TRBV9 | CASSVVTSGTYNEQFF | TGTGCCAGCAGCGTAGTTACTAGCGGGACCTACAATGAGCAGTTCTTC
many | TRBJ2-1 | TRBD2 | TRBV12-3/TRBV12-4 | CASSSRPGLALFF | TGTGCCAGCAGTTCCCGTCCGGGACTAGCGCTGTTCTTC
. | TRBJ2-2 | . | TRBV24-1 | CATSDWETGELFF | TGTGCCACCAGTGATTGGGAGACCGGGGAGCTGTTTTTT
many | TRBJ2-7 | TRBD2 | TRBV5-5 | CASSLAASGGAYEQYF | TGTGCCAGCAGCTTGGCGGCTAGCGGGGGGGCCTACGAGCAGTACTTC
. | TRBJ1-1 | TRBD1 | TRBV25-1 | CASSDLSQTGSKAEAFF | TGTGCCAGCAGTGACCTCTCCCAGACAGGGTCTAAAGCTGAAGCTTTCTTT
once | TRBJ2-4 | . | TRBV7-2 | CASSPREDIQYF | TGTGCCAGCAGCCCAAGGGAGGACATTCAGTACTTC
many | TRBJ2-7 | . | TRBV20-1 | CSAREGLTYEQYF | TGCAGTGCTAGAGAGGGCCTCACCTACGAGCAGTACTTC
many | TRBJ2-3 | . | TRBV20-1 | CSARALDTQYF | TGCAGTGCTAGAGCTTTAGATACGCAGTATTTT
few | TRBJ1-4 | . | TRBV20-1 | CSAVEGVRVKLFF | TGCAGTGCCGTTGAAGGGGTTCGGGTAAAACTGTTTTTT
. | TRBJ1-1 | . | TRBV6-1 | CASSEDRGTEAFF | TGTGCCAGCAGTGAAGATCGGGGCACTGAAGCTTTCTTT
. | TRBJ2-2 | TRBD1 | TRBV7-2 | CASGLTRDRGHLLTGELFF | TGTGCCAGCGGCCTTACCCGGGACAGGGGGCACTTACTCACCGGGGAGCTGTTTTTT
. | TRBJ2-7 | TRBD2 | TRBV20-1 | CSARDRGGMSSYEQYF | TGCAGTGCTAGAGATCGGGGGGGGATGAGCTCCTACGAGCAGTACTTC
many | TRBJ2-3 | TRBD2 | TRBV4-3 | CASSQEWRAGGPLNTQYF | TGCGCCAGCAGCCAAGAATGGAGAGCGGGGGGGCCCCTTAATACGCAGTATTTT
many | TRBJ2-2 | . | TRBV6-5 | CASSSGQLTGELFF | TGTGCCAGCAGCTCTGGACAGCTCACCGGGGAGCTGTTTTTT
few | TRBJ2-1 | . | TRBV14 | CASSPPGSYTYNEQFF | TGTGCCAGCAGCCCCCCAGGGAGTTACACCTACAATGAGCAGTTCTTC
. | TRBJ2-5 | . | TRBV7-6 | CASSLSWGDQETQYF | TGTGCCAGCAGCCTATCCTGGGGGGATCAAGAGACCCAGTACTTC
many | TRBJ1-1 | . | TRBV20-1 | CSARVDRNTEAFF | TGCAGTGCTAGAGTGGACCGGAACACTGAAGCTTTCTTT
. | TRBJ2-1 | TRBD2 | TRBV19 | CARDWTSGGRSSNEQFF | TGTGCCAGAGATTGGACTAGCGGGGGGAGGTCCTCCAATGAGCAGTTCTTC
few | TRBJ2-7 | TRBD2 | TRBV4-3 | CASSQDLPAGGSPNSYEQYF | TGCGCCAGCAGCCAAGATCTTCCAGCGGGGGGTTCCCCCAATTCCTACGAGCAGTACTTC
. | TRBJ1-5 | . | TRBV12-3/TRBV12-4 | CASSFNPRVGQPQHF | TGTGCCAGCAGTTTCAACCCCAGGGTTGGACAGCCCCAGCATTTT
few | TRBJ2-3 | TRBD1 | TRBV25-1 | CASSGLLDRRSTDTQYF | TGTGCCAGCAGTGGGCTGTTGGACAGGCGAAGCACAGATACGCAGTATTTT
few | TRBJ2-1 | TRBD2 | TRBV30 | CAWSTRLARSYNEQFF | TGTGCCTGGAGTACCAGACTAGCGAGAAGCTACAATGAGCAGTTCTTC
. | TRBJ2-3 | . | TRBV4-2 | CASSRTGAQNTDTQYF | TGTGCCAGCAGCCGGACGGGGGCACAGAACACAGATACGCAGTATTTT
. | TRBJ2-5 | TRBD2 | TRBV29-1 | CSVVAGGRETQYF | TGCAGCGTTGTAGCGGGGGGGCGAGAGACCCAGTACTTC
. | TRBJ2-1 | . | TRBV7-6 | CASSWTPPNEQFF | TGTGCCAGCAGCTGGACTCCTCCCAATGAGCAGTTCTTC
many | TRBJ2-7 | . | TRBV11-2 | CASSPGLLYEQYF | TGTGCCAGCAGCCCCGGACTCCTCTACGAGCAGTACTTC
. | TRBJ2-2 | . | TRBV20-1 | CSARRGNTGELFF | TGCAGTGCTAGACGGGGGAACACCGGGGAGCTGTTTTTT
. | TRBJ1-4 | . | TRBV18 | CASSPDSGGEKLFF | TGTGCCAGCTCACCGGATTCGGGGGGTGAAAAACTGTTTTTT
few | TRBJ2-4 | . | TRBV20-1 | CSARKVQGGLFLENIQYF | TGCAGTGCTAGAAAAGTCCAGGGAGGTTTGTTCTTGGAAAACATTCAGTACTTC
few | TRBJ2-2 | . | TRBV7-6 | CASSLAPVGQAGELFF | TGTGCCAGCAGCTTAGCGCCCGTCGGACAAGCCGGGGAGCTGTTTTTT
many | TRBJ2-3 | . | TRBV5-1 | CASSLGLGIDTQYF | TGCGCCAGCAGCTTGGGGTTAGGGATAGATACGCAGTATTTT
few | TRBJ2-2 | . | TRBV5-4 | CASSVGTAYTGELFF | TGTGCCAGCAGCGTAGGGACGGCCTACACCGGGGAGCTGTTTTTT
many | TRBJ1-1 | . | TRBV30 | CAWSVVRGRNEAFF | TGTGCCTGGAGTGTGGTCAGGGGCAGAAATGAAGCTTTCTTT
many | TRBJ2-7 | TRBD1 | TRBV9 | CASSALDRGNEQYF | TGTGCCAGCAGCGCCCTTGACAGGGGCAACGAGCAGTACTTC
few | TRBJ1-1 | . | TRBV20-1 | CSARSTEAFF | TGCAGTGCGAGGAGCACTGAAGCTTTCTTT
many | TRBJ2-1 | . | TRBV27 | CASSLRVSYNEQFF | TGTGCCAGCAGTTTAAGGGTTTCCTACAATGAGCAGTTCTTC
. | TRBJ2-3 | TRBD2 | TRBV6-6 | CASSTPFSGGGLTDTQYF | TGTGCCAGCAGTACCCCATTTTCGGGGGGGGGTCTCACAGATACGCAGTATTTT
. | TRBJ2-7 | . | TRBV4-2 | CASSQEGGLSYEQYF | TGTGCCAGCAGCCAAGAGGGCGGGCTCTCCTACGAGCAGTACTTC
many | TRBJ2-7 | TRBD1 | TRBV7-9 | CASSFQGAAYEQYF | TGTGCCAGCAGCTTCCAGGGGGCGGCCTACGAGCAGTACTTC
many | TRBJ2-1 | TRBD2 | TRBV4-3 | CASSQGGGRYDEQFF | TGCGCCAGCAGCCAAGGGGGCGGGAGGTACGATGAGCAGTTCTTC
. | TRBJ1-6 | . | TRBV18 | CASSPPGADYNSPLHF | TGTGCCAGCTCACCACCGGGGGCGGATTATAATTCACCCCTCCACTTT
. | TRBJ1-2 | . | TRBV28 | CASSFRNYGYTF | TGTGCCAGCAGTTTCCGGAACTATGGCTACACCTTC
. | TRBJ1-4 | . | TRBV10-3 | CAIRAGGSEKLFF | TGTGCCATCAGGGCCGGCGGGAGTGAAAAACTGTTTTTT
many | TRBJ1-2 | . | TRBV28 | CASKGGGDSYGYTF | TGTGCCAGCAAGGGTGGGGGCGATAGCTATGGCTACACCTTC
. | TRBJ1-6 | . | TRBV5-1 | CASSLDVNRNNSPLHF | TGCGCCAGCAGCTTGGACGTCAATAGGAATAATTCACCCCTCCACTTT